The clone carrying this T cell receptor beta chain came up a few times. The data were obtained in a study of naive and memory T cell subsets. Both TRBC1 and TRBC2 were covered by a beta constant-region primer of two equimolar oligonucleotides. Four rounds of PCR amplified the ligated cDNA using nested alpha and beta constant-region primers plus SP2. Each CDR3 protein is one row after TCRdb ran MiXCR on the UMI-ligation and nested PCR reads. The sample lists 120,000 or so distinct CDR3 sequences, 36% occurring once. Sample: central memory CD4+ T cells from blood. The sequence was obtained from a human donor in good health.

DNA for the CDR3: TGTGCCAGCAGCGTAACTCCGAGATGGGAAGGCTACACCTTC. Protein sequence: CASSVTPRWEGYTF. This sequence joins TRBV9 and TRBJ1-2; D remains ambiguous. V was trimmed by 1 base and J by 8 bases, leaving 15 bases between them. CDR1 and CDR2 (germline): SGDLS, YYNGEE. This CDR3 is 14 amino acids long.